This entry describes one T cell receptor beta chain. Germline V gives CDR1 MGHRA, CDR2 YSYEKL. The CDR3 contains 17 residues. Losses at the gene ends were 0 bases for V and 5 bases for J; bases not matched to a gene: 9. Sequencing used immunoSEQ multiplex PCR; TCRdb keeps in-frame clones, though not all of them. Of roughly 34,000 clones listed, over 85% are singletons. These data come from a study of T cell changes during pregnancy in multiple sclerosis. The sequence was collected from a female donor in good health, enrolled as a control in a pregnancy study. The chain combines TRBV4-1 with TRBJ2-5, with 10 nucleotides matching TRBD2. Sample: CD4+ T cells from peripheral blood mononuclear cells, taken in the second trimester of pregnancy. The CDR3 sequence: CASSQDPASGSGETQYF. The CDR3 DNA follows: TGCGCCAGCAGCCAAGATCCAGCTAGCGGGAGTGGGGAGACCCAGTACTTC.